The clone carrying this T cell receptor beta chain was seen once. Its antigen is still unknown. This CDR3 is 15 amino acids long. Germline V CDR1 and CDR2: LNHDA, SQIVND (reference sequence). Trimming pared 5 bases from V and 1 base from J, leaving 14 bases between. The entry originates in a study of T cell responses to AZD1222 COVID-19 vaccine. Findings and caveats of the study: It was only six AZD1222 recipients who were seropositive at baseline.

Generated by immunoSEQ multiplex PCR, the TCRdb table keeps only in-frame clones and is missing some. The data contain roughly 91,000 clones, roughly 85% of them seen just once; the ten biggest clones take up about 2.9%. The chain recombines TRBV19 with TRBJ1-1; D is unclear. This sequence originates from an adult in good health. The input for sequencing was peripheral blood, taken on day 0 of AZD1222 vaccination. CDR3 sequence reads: CASSPTEVRNTEAFF. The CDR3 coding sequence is TGTGCCAGTAGTCCGACGGAAGTGAGGAACACTGAAGCTTTCTTT.